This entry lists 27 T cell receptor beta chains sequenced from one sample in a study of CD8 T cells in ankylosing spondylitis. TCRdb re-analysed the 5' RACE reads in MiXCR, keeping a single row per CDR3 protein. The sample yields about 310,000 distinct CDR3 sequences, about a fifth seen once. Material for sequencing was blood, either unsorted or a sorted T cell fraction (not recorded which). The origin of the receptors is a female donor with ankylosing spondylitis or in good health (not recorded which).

The CDR3 sequence: CASSWGQGAGELFF. The CDR3 DNA is TGTGCCAGCAGTTGGGGACAGGGGGCCGGGGAGCTGTTTTTT. The chain carries TRBV12-3 or TRBV12-4 and TRBJ2-2, with 11 positions matching TRBD1. CDR3 length: 14 residues. Trimming cost V 4 bases and J 6 bases; bases outside gene matches: 1.

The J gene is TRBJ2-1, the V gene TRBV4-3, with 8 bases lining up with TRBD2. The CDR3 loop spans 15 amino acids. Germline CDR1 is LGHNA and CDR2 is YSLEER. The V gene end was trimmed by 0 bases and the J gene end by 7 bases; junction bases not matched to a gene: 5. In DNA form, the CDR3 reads TGCGCCAGCAGCCAAGAGCTAGCGGGCCCTAATGAGCAGTTCTTC. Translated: CASSQELAGPNEQFF.

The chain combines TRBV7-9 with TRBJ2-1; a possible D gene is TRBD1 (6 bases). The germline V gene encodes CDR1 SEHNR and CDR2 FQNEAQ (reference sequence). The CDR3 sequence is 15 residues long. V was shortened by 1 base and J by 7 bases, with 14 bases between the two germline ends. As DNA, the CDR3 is TGTGCCAGCAGCTTAGAAACAGGGCTGGCGAATGAGCAGTTCTTC. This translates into CASSLETGLANEQFF.

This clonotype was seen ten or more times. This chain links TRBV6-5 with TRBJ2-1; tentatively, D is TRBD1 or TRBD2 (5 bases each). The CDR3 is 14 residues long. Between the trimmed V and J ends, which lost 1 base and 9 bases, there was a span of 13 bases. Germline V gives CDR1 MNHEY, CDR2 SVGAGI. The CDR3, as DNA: TGTGCCAGCAGTTACTATGGTACTAGGGGTGAGCAGTTCTTC. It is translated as CASSYYGTRGEQFF.

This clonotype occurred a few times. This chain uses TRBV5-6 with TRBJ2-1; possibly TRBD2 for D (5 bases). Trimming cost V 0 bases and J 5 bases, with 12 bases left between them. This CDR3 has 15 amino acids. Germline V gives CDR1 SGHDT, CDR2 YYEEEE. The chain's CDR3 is CASSLGRLAHNEQFF. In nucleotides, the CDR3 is TGTGCCAGCAGCTTGGGTAGGCTAGCTCACAATGAGCAGTTCTTC.

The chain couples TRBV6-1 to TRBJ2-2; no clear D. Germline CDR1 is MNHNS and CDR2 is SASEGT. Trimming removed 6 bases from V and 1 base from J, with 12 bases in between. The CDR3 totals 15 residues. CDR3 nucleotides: TGTGCCAGCAGGCCCTCCTATAAGAACACCGGGGAGCTGTTTTTT. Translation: CASRPSYKNTGELFF.

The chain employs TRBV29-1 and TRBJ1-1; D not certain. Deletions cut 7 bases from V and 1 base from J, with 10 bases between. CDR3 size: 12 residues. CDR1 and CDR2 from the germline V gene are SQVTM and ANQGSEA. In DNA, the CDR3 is TGCAGCGCTGGGTGGGAGAACACTGAAGCTTTCTTT. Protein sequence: CSAGWENTEAFF.

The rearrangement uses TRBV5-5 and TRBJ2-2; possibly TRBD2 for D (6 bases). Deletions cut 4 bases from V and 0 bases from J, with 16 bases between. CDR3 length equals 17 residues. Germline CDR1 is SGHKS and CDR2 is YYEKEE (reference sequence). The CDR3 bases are TGTGCCAGCAGCCTGATGCCCCCGGGGGCGAACACCGGGGAGCTGTTTTTT. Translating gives CASSLMPPGANTGELFF.

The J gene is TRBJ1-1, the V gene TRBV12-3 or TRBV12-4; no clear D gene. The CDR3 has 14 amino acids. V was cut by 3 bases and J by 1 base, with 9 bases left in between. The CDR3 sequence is CASSLSAGNTEAFF. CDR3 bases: TGTGCCAGCAGTTTGTCTGCAGGGAACACTGAAGCTTTCTTT.

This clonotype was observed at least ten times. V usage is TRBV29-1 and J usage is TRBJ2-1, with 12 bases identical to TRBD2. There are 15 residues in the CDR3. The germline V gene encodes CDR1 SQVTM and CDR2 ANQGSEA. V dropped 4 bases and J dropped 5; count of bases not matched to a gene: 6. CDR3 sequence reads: CSVASSGGVHNEQFF. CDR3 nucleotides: TGCAGCGTTGCATCTAGCGGGGGGGTCCACAATGAGCAGTTCTTC.

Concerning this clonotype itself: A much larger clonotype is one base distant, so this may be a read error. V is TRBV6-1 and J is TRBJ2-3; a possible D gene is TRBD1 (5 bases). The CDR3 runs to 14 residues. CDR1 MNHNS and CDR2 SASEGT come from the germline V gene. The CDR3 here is CASSEVPGRDTQCF. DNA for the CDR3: TGTGCCAGCAGTGAAGTCCCAGGGCGCGATACGCAGTGTTTT.

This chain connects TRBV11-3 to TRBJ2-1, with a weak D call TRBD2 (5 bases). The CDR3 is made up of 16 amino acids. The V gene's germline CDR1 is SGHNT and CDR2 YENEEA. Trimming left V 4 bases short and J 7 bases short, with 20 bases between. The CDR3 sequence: CASSSPTNGPGNEQFF. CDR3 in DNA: TGTGCCAGCAGCTCACCTACTAACGGACCGGGGAATGAGCAGTTCTTC. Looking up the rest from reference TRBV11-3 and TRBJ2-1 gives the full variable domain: EAGVVQSPRYKIIEKKQPVAFWCNPISGHNTLYWYLQNLGQGPELLIRYENEEAVDDSQLPKDRFSAERLKGVDSTLKIQPAELGDSAVYLCASSSPTNGPGNEQFFGPGTRLTVL.

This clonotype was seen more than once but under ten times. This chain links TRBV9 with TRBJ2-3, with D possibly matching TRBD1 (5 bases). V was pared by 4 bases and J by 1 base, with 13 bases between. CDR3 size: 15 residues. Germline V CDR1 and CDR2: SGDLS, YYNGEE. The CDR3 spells CASSPIQGGTDTQYF. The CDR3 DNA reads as TGTGCCAGCAGCCCCATTCAGGGCGGCACAGATACGCAGTATTTT.

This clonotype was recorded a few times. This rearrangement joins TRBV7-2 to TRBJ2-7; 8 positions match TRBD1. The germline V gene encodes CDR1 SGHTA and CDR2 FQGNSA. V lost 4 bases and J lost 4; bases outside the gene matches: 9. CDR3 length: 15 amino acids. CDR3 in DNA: TGTGCCAGCAGCTGGACAGGGCCCATCCAATACGAGCAGTACTTC. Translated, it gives CASSWTGPIQYEQYF.

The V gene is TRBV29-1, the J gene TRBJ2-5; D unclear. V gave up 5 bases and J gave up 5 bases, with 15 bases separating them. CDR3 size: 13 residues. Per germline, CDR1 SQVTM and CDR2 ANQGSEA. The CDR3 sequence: CSVTTWAGETQYF. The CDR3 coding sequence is TGCAGCGTTACTACCTGGGCCGGGGAGACCCAGTACTTC.

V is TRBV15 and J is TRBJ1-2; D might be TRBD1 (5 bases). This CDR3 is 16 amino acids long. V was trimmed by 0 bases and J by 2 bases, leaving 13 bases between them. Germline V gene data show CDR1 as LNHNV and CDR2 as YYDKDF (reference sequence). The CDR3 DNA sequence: TGTGCCACCAGCAGAGATCTAGGAGGGGCCAACTATGGCTACACCTTC. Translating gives CATSRDLGGANYGYTF.

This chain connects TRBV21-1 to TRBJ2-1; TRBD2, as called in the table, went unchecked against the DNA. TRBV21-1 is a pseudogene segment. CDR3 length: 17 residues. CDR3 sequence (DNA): TGTGCCAGCAGCAAAGCCCCAGGGCTAGCGGGAGGAGTTGAGCAGTTCTTC. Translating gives CASSKAPGLAGGVEQFF.

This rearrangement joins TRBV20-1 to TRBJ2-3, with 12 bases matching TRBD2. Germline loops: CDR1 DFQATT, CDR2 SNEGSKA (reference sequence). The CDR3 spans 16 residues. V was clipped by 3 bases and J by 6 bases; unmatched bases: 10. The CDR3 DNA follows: TGCAGTGCTAGTTTACGGACTAGCGGGATCGCGGATACGCAGTATTTT. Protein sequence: CSASLRTSGIADTQYF.

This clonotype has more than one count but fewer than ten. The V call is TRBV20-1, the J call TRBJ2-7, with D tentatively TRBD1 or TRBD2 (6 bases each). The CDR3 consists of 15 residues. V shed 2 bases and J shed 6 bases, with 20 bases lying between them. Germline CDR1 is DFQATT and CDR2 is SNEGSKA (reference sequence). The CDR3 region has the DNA TGCAGTGCTAGAAGTGCTTTAGGGGGAGGCGGCGAGCAGTACTTC. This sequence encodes CSARSALGGGGEQYF.

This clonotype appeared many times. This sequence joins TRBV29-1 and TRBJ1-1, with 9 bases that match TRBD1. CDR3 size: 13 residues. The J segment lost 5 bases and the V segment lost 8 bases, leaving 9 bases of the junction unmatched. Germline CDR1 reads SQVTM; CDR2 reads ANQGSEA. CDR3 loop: CSSDRGVGTEAFF. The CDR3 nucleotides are TGCAGCTCGGACAGGGGCGTTGGGACTGAAGCTTTCTTT.

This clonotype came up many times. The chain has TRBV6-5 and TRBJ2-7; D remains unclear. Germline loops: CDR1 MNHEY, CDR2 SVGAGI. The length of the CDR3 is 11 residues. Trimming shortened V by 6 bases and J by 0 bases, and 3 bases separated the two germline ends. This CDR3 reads CASRHSYEQYF. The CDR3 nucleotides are TGTGCCAGCAGACACTCCTACGAGCAGTACTTC.

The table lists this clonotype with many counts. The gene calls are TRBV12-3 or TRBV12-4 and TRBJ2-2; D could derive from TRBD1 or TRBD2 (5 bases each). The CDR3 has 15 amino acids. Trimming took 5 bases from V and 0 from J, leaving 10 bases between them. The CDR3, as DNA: TGTGCCAGCAGTCCGGGGCCTGCGAACACCGGGGAGCTGTTTTTT. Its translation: CASSPGPANTGELFF.

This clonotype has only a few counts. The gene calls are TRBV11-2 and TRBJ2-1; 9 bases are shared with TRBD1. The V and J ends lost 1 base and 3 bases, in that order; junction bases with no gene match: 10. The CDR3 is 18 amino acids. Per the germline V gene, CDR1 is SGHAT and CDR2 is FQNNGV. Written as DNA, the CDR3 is TGTGCCAGCAGCTTAGGTTATGGGACAGGGTTTTACTACAATGAGCAGTTCTTC. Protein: CASSLGYGTGFYYNEQFF.

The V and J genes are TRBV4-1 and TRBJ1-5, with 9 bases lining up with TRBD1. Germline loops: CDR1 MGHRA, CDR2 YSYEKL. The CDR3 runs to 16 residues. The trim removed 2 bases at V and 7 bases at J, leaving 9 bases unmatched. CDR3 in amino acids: CASSQQGTGSRQPQHF. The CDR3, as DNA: TGCGCCAGCAGCCAACAGGGGACAGGGTCACGGCAGCCCCAGCATTTT.

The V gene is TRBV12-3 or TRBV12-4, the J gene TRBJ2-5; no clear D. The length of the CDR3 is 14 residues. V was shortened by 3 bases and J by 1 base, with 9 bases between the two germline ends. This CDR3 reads CASSFGRLQETQYF. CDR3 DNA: TGTGCCAGCAGTTTTGGGCGCCTCCAAGAGACCCAGTACTTC.

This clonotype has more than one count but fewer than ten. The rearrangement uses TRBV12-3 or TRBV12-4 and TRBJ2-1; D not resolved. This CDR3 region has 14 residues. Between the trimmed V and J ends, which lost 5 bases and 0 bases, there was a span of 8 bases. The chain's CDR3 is CASSPSNSYNEQFF. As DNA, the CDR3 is TGTGCCAGCAGTCCATCGAACTCCTACAATGAGCAGTTCTTC.

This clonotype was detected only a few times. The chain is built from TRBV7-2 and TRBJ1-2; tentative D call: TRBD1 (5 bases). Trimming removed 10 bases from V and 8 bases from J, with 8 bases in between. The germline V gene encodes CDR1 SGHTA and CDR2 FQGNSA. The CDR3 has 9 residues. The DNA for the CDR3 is TGTGCCACGGGGGGGGGCTACACCTTC. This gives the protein CATGGGYTF.